The clone carrying this TCR beta chain has just a few counts. Its antigen is as yet unknown. Then a second PCR, running about 6 to 12 cycles, was carried out with a sample-barcoded 5' primer and a J-beta primer mix. With 12 random nucleotides, a template-switch adaptor tagged each individual cDNA molecule. TCRdb fed the 5' RACE reads into MiXCR, producing one record per CDR3 protein. The sample has 710,000 or so distinct CDR3 sequences, 22% seen once. CDR3 length: 13 residues. Germline loops: CDR1 SQVTM, CDR2 ANQGSEA. The V gene end was trimmed by 4 bases and the J gene end by 2 bases; junction bases not matched to a gene: 4. This record belongs to a study of blood T cells in healthy people across ages. Extraction of total RNA produced a minimum of 5 micrograms from each sample. General study points: Older age coincided with a roughly linear decline in TCR beta diversity per million T cells.

The chain combines TRBV29-1 with TRBJ1-2; TRBD1 agrees at 7 bases. The sequence came from a man in his 70s in good health. Source material: blood. CDR3 residues: CSVAGGGNYGYTF. CDR3 in DNA: TGCAGCGTTGCAGGGGGGGGGAACTATGGCTACACCTTC. The full variable domain, its missing parts supplied by reference TRBV29-1 and TRBJ1-2, is SAVISQKPSRDICQRGTSLTIQCQVDSQVTMMFWYRQQPGQSLTLIATANQGSEATYESGFVIDKFPISRPNLTFSTLTVSNMSPEDSSIYLCSVAGGGNYGYTFGSGTRLTVV.